This T cell receptor beta chain derives from a study of cytomegalovirus exposure and HLA in healthy donors. Study-wide results and limits: For most TCR sequences rarity was the rule, although some public TCRs occurred in many donors.

The V and J ends lost 6 bases and 7 bases respectively, with 13 bases between them. CDR1 MDHEN and CDR2 SYDVKM come from the germline V gene. The CDR3 spans 13 residues. A few counts support this clone. Its cognate antigen is unknown. Researchers ran the PCR with 60 Vbeta and 13 Jbeta primers. TCRdb's table, derived via immunoSEQ multiplex PCR, lists solely in-frame clones and lacks some. The data hold about 130,000 clones, with roughly 70% observed a single time. The V and J genes are TRBV28 and TRBJ1-5; D is possibly TRBD1 (5 bases). Sample: PBMCs. This TCR was recovered from a young man in good health and CMV-seropositive. Here the CDR3 reads CASRDILGQPQHF. CDR3 DNA: TGTGCCAGCAGGGACATTCTCGGGCAGCCCCAGCATTTT.